The clone carrying this T cell receptor (beta chain) was seen more than once but under ten times. The antigen is unknown. This entry comes from a study of CD8 T cells in ankylosing spondylitis. Study-wide results and caveats: Blood from ankylosing spondylitis patients appeared to carry a characteristic roughly 8-variant TCR beta motif.

Germline-derived CDR1 and CDR2 are LGHDT and YNNKEL (reference sequence). Trimming removed 2 bases from V and 4 bases from J, with 20 bases in between. This CDR3 is built from 17 residues. Quantitative 5'-RACE with molecular barcodes was used to make the TCR beta libraries. MiXCR, run by TCRdb on the 5' RACE reads, gives a single entry per CDR3 protein. The profile shows hundreds of thousands of distinct CDR3 sequences, roughly 26% of them singletons. The TCR originated in a male donor with ankylosing spondylitis. The chain recombines TRBV3-1 with TRBJ1-1; a possible D gene is TRBD1 (6 bases). Sequencing was performed on blood, either unsorted or a sorted T cell fraction (not recorded which). CDR3 bases: TGTGCCAGCAGCCAACCCCTCGGAGGGGGGCTGGGCACTGAAGCTTTCTTT. Its translation: CASSQPLGGGLGTEAFF.